A single sample is the source of the 14 T cell receptor beta chains below, sequenced in a study of T cells in Graves' hyperthyroidism and ophthalmopathy. Amplified regions were TCR beta CDR3 sequences from RNA transcripts. TCR CDR3 underwent first-round RT-PCR with the HTBI primer set. TCRdb re-analysed the multiplex PCR reads in MiXCR, keeping a single row per CDR3 protein. The table records about 350,000 distinct CDR3 sequences, approximately 15% of them present only once. What was sequenced was blood. Every receptor here comes from a woman under 40 with Graves' hyperthyroidism.

There are many counts of this clonotype. This chain connects TRBV2 to TRBJ1-5; TRBD1 might be the D (5 bases). CDR1 SNHLY and CDR2 FYNNEI come from the germline V gene. The V and J ends lost 7 bases and 5 bases respectively, with 15 bases between them. This CDR3 has 14 residues. The CDR3 spells CASNGDPIYQPQHF. In nucleotides, the CDR3 is TGTGCCAGCAATGGGGACCCGATCTATCAGCCCCAGCATTTT.

By its share, this clonotype is medium-sized (0.01 to 0.1%). CDR3 nucleotides: TGTGCCAGCAGCCTTTCCGGACTAGCGGGAGTAGGGAATGAGCAGTTCTTC. Translated: CASSLSGLAGVGNEQFF. The gene calls are TRBV12-3 or TRBV12-4 and TRBJ2-1, with 13 bases that match TRBD2. With 6 bases clipped from V and 7 bases from J, the junction kept 12 bases outside the gene matches. CDR3 length: 17 amino acids.

This clonotype has only a few counts. This chain links TRBV10-1 with TRBJ2-1; 12 positions agree with TRBD2. CDR3 length equals 14 residues. Germline CDR1 reads WNHNN; CDR2 reads SYGVQD (reference sequence). V shed 0 bases and J 15 bases; nucleotides not matched to a gene: 6. CDR3 sequence reads: CASSESTSGSRLFF. The CDR3 DNA is TGCGCCAGCAGTGAGTCGACTAGCGGGAGTAGGCTGTTCTTC.

The sample holds one count of this clonotype. This rearrangement joins TRBV15 to TRBJ2-5; D tentatively fits TRBD1 or TRBD2 (6 bases each). The V and J ends lost 5 bases and 4 bases respectively, with 26 bases between them. CDR1 is LNHNV and CDR2 is YYDKDF in the germline V gene (reference sequence). CDR3 size: 18 residues. Here the CDR3 reads CATSPRRAGAIFPETQYF. CDR3 coding DNA: TGTGCCACCAGCCCCCGGAGGGCAGGGGCGATCTTTCCAGAGACCCAGTACTTC.

The table lists this clonotype with many counts. J is TRBJ1-5 and V is TRBV6-1, with 7 bases lining up with TRBD1. The CDR3 has 18 residues. V dropped 2 bases and J dropped 1; count of bases not matched to a gene: 11. Germline CDR1 and CDR2: MNHNS and SASEGT. CDR3 nucleotides: TGTGCCAGCAGTGAAAGCTCCATGTTCAGGGGGAGCAATCAGCCCCAGCATTTT. Translation: CASSESSMFRGSNQPQHF.

This clonotype was counted a few times. V usage is TRBV7-2 and J usage is TRBJ1-1; a weak D match, TRBD1 (5 bases). The CDR3 runs 15 residues. Trimming left V 5 bases short and J 5 bases short, with 18 bases between. From germline, CDR1 is SGHTA and CDR2 FQGNSA. Here the CDR3 DNA reads TGTGCCAGCAGCCCTAAAGGGGAAATAGCGACTGAAGCTTTCTTT. This gives the protein CASSPKGEIATEAFF.

The chain links TRBV6-5 to TRBJ2-7; 8 nucleotides agree with TRBD2. J gave up 7 bases and V 2 bases, and 4 bases lay outside the gene matches. The CDR3 runs 13 residues. From germline, CDR1 is MNHEY and CDR2 SVGAGI. As DNA, the CDR3 is TGTGCCAGCAGTTACAAACTAGCGGAAGAGCAGTACTTC. This gives the protein CASSYKLAEEQYF.

This clonotype turned up a few times. The V and J genes are TRBV29-1 and TRBJ2-2, with 10 nucleotides matching TRBD2. CDR1 SQVTM and CDR2 ANQGSEA come from the germline V gene. Trimming at V came to 3 bases and at J to 6 bases, leaving 4 bases not matched to a gene. The CDR3 is 14 amino acids. The CDR3 nucleotides read TGCAGCGTTGATCCTAGCGGGAGTGCCGGGGAGCTGTTTTTT. Translating it yields CSVDPSGSAGELFF.

This clonotype was seen repeatedly, ten times or more. The rearrangement links TRBV19 to TRBJ1-2; 7 nucleotides agree with TRBD1. This CDR3 has 13 residues. CDR1 and CDR2 (germline): LNHDA, SQIVND (reference sequence). Losses at the gene ends were 4 bases for V and 8 bases for J; bases not matched to a gene: 7. CDR3: CASSTGTAYGYTF. The CDR3 nucleotides read TGTGCCAGTAGTACAGGGACAGCGTACGGCTACACCTTC.

There are a few counts of this clonotype. The gene calls are TRBV30 and TRBJ2-1; no reliable D call. Trimming took off 1 base at V and 7 bases at J, with 5 bases between the two ends. Germline V lookup: CDR1 GTSNPN, CDR2 SVGIG (reference sequence). The CDR3 extends over 11 amino acids. CDR3 DNA: TGTGCCTGGAGTGATTCGAATGAGCAGTTCTTC. Amino acids: CAWSDSNEQFF.

The V gene is TRBV20-1, the J gene TRBJ1-5, with D perhaps matching TRBD1 (5 bases). The CDR3 contains 14 residues. V was clipped by 5 bases and J by 0 bases, with 11 bases between them. Germline V lookup: CDR1 DFQATT, CDR2 SNEGSKA (reference sequence). CDR3 residues: CSAEEGHSNQPQHF. The CDR3 DNA sequence: TGCAGTGCTGAGGAGGGGCATAGCAATCAGCCCCAGCATTTT.

This clonotype was found many times. V is TRBV28 and J is TRBJ2-4; tentatively, D is TRBD1 (5 bases). CDR3 length: 15 residues. With 3 bases removed from V and 0 bases from J, the gap between germline ends came to 9 bases. The germline gives CDR1 MDHEN, CDR2 SYDVKM. The CDR3 protein is CASSFTGLAKNIQYF. CDR3 sequence (DNA): TGTGCCAGCAGTTTCACAGGCCTAGCCAAAAACATTCAGTACTTC.

V is TRBV30 and J is TRBJ2-7; no firm D call. This CDR3 has 13 residues. The V and J ends lost 5 bases and 2 bases respectively, with 13 bases between them. CDR1 is GTSNPN and CDR2 is SVGIG in the germline V gene (reference sequence). The CDR3 region has the DNA TGTGCCTGGGACTCGGACGGTGCCTACGAGCAGTACTTC. Translated: CAWDSDGAYEQYF.

This chain links TRBV29-1 with TRBJ1-1; perhaps TRBD1 as D (5 bases). The CDR3 has 12 residues. The germline gives CDR1 SQVTM, CDR2 ANQGSEA. CDR3 region: CSGAKRNTEAFF. In DNA, the CDR3 is TGCAGTGGGGCCAAGAGGAACACTGAAGCTTTCTTT.